This T cell receptor beta chain was recorded in a study of blood T cell repertoires in COVID-19. About the study: The origin of the acute and convalescent COVID-19 samples was the United States, Italy and Spain.

In the authors' workflow: Cell counts per sample came from amplifying reference gene primers. Some clones are missing from TCRdb's copy, which holds only in-frame ones; the method was immunoSEQ multiplex PCR. From that table come the V and J calls and clone size; the DNA was used to work out D and trimming. The table shows 130,000 to 150,000 clones, with roughly 79% occurring only once. Germline assignment: CDR1 MDHEN and CDR2 SYDVKM. The V end was cut by 6 bases, the J end by 0 bases, with 12 bases between. There are 15 residues in the CDR3. What was sequenced was peripheral blood. The chain joins TRBV28 to TRBJ1-5; unclear D gene. This clonotype was obtained from a woman aged 55-70 years with acute or convalescent COVID-19. CDR3 nucleotides: TGTGCCAGCAGGTCGGACTTTCATAGCAATCAGCCCCAGCATTTT. Its protein is CASRSDFHSNQPQHF. The whole variable domain, remainder taken from reference TRBV28 and TRBJ1-5, is DVKVTQSSRYLVKRTGEKVFLECVQDMDHENMFWYRQDPGLGLRLIYFSYDVKMKEKGDIPEGYSVSREKKERFSLILESASTNQTSMYLCASRSDFHSNQPQHFGDGTRLSIL.